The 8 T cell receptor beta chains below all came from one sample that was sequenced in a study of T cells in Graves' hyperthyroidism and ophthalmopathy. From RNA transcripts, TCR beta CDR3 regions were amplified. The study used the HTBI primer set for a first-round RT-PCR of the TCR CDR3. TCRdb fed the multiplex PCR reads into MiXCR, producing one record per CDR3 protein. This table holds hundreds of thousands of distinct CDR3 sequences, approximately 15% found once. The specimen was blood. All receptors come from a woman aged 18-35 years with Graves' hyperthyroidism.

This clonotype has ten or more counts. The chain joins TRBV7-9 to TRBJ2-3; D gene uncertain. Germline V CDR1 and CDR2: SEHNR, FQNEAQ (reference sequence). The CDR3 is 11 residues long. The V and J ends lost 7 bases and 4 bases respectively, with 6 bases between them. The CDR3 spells CASTWADTQYF. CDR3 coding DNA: TGTGCCAGCACCTGGGCAGATACGCAGTATTTT.

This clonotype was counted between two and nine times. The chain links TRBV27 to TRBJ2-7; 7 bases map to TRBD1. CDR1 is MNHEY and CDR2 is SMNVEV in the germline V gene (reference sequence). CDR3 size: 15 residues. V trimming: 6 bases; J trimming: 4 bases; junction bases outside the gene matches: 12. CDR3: CASSISGQPFYEQYF. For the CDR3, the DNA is TGTGCCAGCAGCATTTCGGGACAGCCTTTTTACGAGCAGTACTTC.

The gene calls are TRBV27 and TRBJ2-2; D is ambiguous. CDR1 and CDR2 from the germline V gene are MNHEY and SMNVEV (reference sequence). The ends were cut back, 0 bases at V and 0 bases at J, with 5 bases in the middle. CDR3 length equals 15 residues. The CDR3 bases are TGTGCCAGCAGTTTATCGAGCTCGAACACCGGGGAGCTGTTTTTT. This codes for CASSLSSSNTGELFF.

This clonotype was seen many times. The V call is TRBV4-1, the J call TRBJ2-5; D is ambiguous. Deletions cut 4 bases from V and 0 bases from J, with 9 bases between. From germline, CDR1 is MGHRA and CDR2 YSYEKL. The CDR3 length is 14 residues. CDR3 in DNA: TGCGCCAGCAGCCCAAGCAGGAACCAAGAGACCCAGTACTTC. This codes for CASSPSRNQETQYF.

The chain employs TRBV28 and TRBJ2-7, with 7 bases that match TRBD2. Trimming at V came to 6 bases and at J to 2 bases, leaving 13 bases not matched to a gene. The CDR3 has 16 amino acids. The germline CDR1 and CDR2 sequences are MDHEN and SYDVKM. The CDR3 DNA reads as TGTGCCAGCAGCGTCCCGGGGACTACCCTCCCCTACGAGCAGTACTTC. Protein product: CASSVPGTTLPYEQYF.

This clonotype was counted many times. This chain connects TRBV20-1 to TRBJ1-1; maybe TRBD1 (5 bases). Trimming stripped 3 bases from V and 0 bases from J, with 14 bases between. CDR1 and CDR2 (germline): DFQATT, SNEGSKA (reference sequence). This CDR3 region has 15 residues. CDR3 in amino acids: CSASRAGSLNTEAFF. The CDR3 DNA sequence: TGCAGTGCTAGTAGAGCAGGGAGCTTGAACACTGAAGCTTTCTTT.

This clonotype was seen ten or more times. DNA of the CDR3: TGTGCCAGCTCTGGACTAGCGGTAGCCAAAAACATTCAGTACTTC. Translated: CASSGLAVAKNIQYF. This chain connects TRBV2 to TRBJ2-4, with 10 bases fitting TRBD2. CDR3 length equals 15 residues. Germline V gives CDR1 SNHLY, CDR2 FYNNEI. Trimming took 8 bases from V and 0 from J; bases not matched to a gene: 4. The full variable domain, with the rest looked up from reference TRBV2 and TRBJ2-4, is EPEVTQTPSHQVTQMGQEVILRCVPISNHLYFYWYRQILGQKVEFLVSFYNNEISEKSEIFDDQFSVERPDGSNFTLKIRSTKLEDSAMYFCASSGLAVAKNIQYFGAGTRLSVL.

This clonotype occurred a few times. CDR3 region: CASSAQLGTDTQYF. CDR3 nucleotides: TGTGCCAGCAGCGCGCAACTTGGCACAGATACGCAGTATTTT. The chain joins TRBV7-3 to TRBJ2-3; D is unclear. The length of the CDR3 is 14 residues. Trimming removed 5 bases from V and 1 base from J, with 10 bases in between. CDR1 is SGHTA and CDR2 is FQGTGA in the germline V gene.